What follows are 23 T cell receptor beta chains derived from one specimen sequenced in a study of T cell responses to AZD1222 COVID-19 vaccine. The assay was immunoSEQ multiplex PCR, and TCRdb's table has in-frame clones only and misses some. This repertoire shows more than 85,000 clones, approximately 90% found once; its top ten account for around 8.1%. This specimen was peripheral blood, taken on day 0 of AZD1222 vaccination. The receptors derive from an adult in good health.

The chain employs TRBV19 and TRBJ2-2; possible D gene TRBD2, 6 bases. V was pared by 5 bases and J by 6 bases, with 16 bases between. CDR3 length equals 15 residues. The germline V gene encodes CDR1 LNHDA and CDR2 SQIVND (reference sequence). The CDR3 DNA follows: TGTGCCAGTAGTGGTGTCAGGGCGGGATCCGGGGAGCTGTTTTTT. This codes for CASSGVRAGSGELFF.

The rearrangement links TRBV5-3 to TRBJ1-5; D unclear. TRBV5-3 is known as an ORF, though its function is uncertain. CDR3 length: 16 residues. Trimming removed 2 bases from V and 2 bases from J, with 14 bases in between. The CDR3 loop is CARSFKGPAGNQPQHF. CDR3 DNA: TGTGCCAGAAGCTTTAAAGGCCCGGCGGGCAATCAGCCCCAGCATTTT.

This chain connects TRBV9 to TRBJ2-4; D remains unclear. From germline, CDR1 is SGDLS and CDR2 YYNGEE. The CDR3 has 20 residues. The V end was cut by 4 bases, the J end by 0 bases, with 26 bases between. The CDR3 loop is CASSPSPVASQPLAKNIQYF. CDR3 bases: TGTGCCAGCAGCCCCAGTCCGGTCGCATCGCAGCCTCTAGCCAAAAACATTCAGTACTTC.

V and J are TRBV12-3 or TRBV12-4 and TRBJ1-2; perhaps TRBD1 as D (5 bases). The CDR3 is 13 residues long. Trimming took 5 bases from V and 4 from J, leaving 11 bases between them. CDR3 amino acids: CASSPDSLYGYTF. The CDR3 DNA reads TGTGCCAGCAGTCCCGACAGTCTCTATGGCTACACCTTC.

This chain uses TRBV29-1 with TRBJ1-2; D remains ambiguous. CDR3 length: 13 residues. The germline V gene has CDR1 SQVTM and CDR2 ANQGSEA. Trimming removed 0 bases from V and 4 bases from J, with 9 bases in between. DNA of the CDR3: TGCAGCGTTGAAGAATTGGTGATCTATGGCTACACCTTC. As protein: CSVEELVIYGYTF.

This clone occurred once. The chain carries TRBV5-1 and TRBJ1-2; possible D gene TRBD1, 5 bases. V was trimmed by 0 bases and J by 4 bases, leaving 10 bases between them. This CDR3 has 14 residues. Germline CDR1 is SGHRS and CDR2 is YFSETQ. The CDR3 region is CASSLDQGFYGYTF. The CDR3 nucleotides are TGCGCCAGCAGCTTGGACCAGGGCTTCTATGGCTACACCTTC.

In its sample, this clone was seen once. V gene TRBV6-1 combines with J gene TRBJ2-5; the D is unclear. This CDR3 spans 16 amino acids. Trimming cost V 2 bases and J 1 base, with 14 bases left between them. Germline CDR1 MNHNS, CDR2 SASEGT. CDR3 in DNA: TGTGCCAGCAGTGAATGGGGTGAAGCGATCCAAGAGACCCAGTACTTC. Amino acids: CASSEWGEAIQETQYF.

V is TRBV6-1 and J is TRBJ2-7, with D unresolved. Germline CDR1 is MNHNS and CDR2 is SASEGT. The CDR3 totals 13 residues. V gave up 2 bases and J gave up 7 bases, with 12 bases separating them. The DNA of the CDR3 is TGTGCCAGCAGTGAAAAACCGCTCTCTGAGCAGTACTTC. Translated: CASSEKPLSEQYF.

J is TRBJ2-7 and V is TRBV20-1; tentative D call: TRBD2 (5 bases). Germline V CDR1 and CDR2: DFQATT, SNEGSKA (reference sequence). This CDR3 is 11 amino acids long. V shed 5 bases and J shed 2 bases, with 7 bases lying between them. The CDR3 sequence: CSAPRAYEQYF. The CDR3 region has the DNA TGCAGTGCTCCGCGGGCCTACGAGCAGTACTTC.

V and J are TRBV10-1 and TRBJ1-5; no reliable D call. Trimming stripped 6 bases from V and 3 bases from J, with 9 bases between. The CDR3 spans 13 residues. Germline assignment: CDR1 WNHNN and CDR2 SYGVQD (reference sequence). The CDR3 loop reads CASRRLHNQPQHF. CDR3 sequence (DNA): TGCGCCAGCAGGAGGTTGCACAATCAGCCCCAGCATTTT.

This clone was seen once. The rearrangement joins TRBV7-3 to TRBJ2-5; a weak D match, TRBD1 (6 bases). With 1 base removed from V and 3 bases from J, the gap between germline ends came to 12 bases. The CDR3 length is 15 residues. The V gene's germline CDR1 is SGHTA and CDR2 FQGTGA. The CDR3 loop reads CASSLRGRREETQYF. For the CDR3, the DNA is TGTGCCAGCAGCTTAAGGGGGCGAAGGGAAGAGACCCAGTACTTC. Filled out from reference TRBV7-3 and TRBJ2-5, the complete variable domain reads GAGVSQTPSNKVTEKGKYVELRCDPISGHTALYWYRQSLGQGPEFLIYFQGTGAADDSGLPNDRFFAVRPEGSVSTLKIQRTERGDSAVYLCASSLRGRREETQYFGPGTRLLVL.

This clone was seen a single time. V gene TRBV2 combines with J gene TRBJ1-2, with D perhaps TRBD1 (6 bases). V was clipped by 6 bases and J by 4 bases, with 9 bases between them. The CDR3 contains 12 residues. Germline CDR1 SNHLY, CDR2 FYNNEI. The CDR3 region is CASRGGSYGYTF. Here the CDR3 DNA reads TGTGCCAGCAGGGGGGGCAGCTATGGCTACACCTTC.

This sequence joins TRBV6-5 and TRBJ2-1; 11 nucleotides match TRBD2. CDR1 and CDR2 from the germline V gene are MNHEY and SVGAGI. The CDR3 spans 15 residues. V was clipped by 11 bases and J by 6 bases; unmatched bases: 12. The CDR3 here is CAGRTSGRLLNEQFF. DNA for the CDR3: TGTGCCGGCCGGACTAGCGGGCGTCTTCTCAATGAGCAGTTCTTC.

The V gene is TRBV3-1 (or the pseudogene TRBV3-2), the J gene TRBJ2-1; D not resolved. This CDR3 is built from 16 residues. The germline V and J ends were trimmed by 0 bases and 0 bases, with 9 bases remaining between them. Germline CDR1 is LGHDT and CDR2 is YNNKEL (reference sequence). CDR3: CASSQDPGTSYNEQFF. CDR3 nucleotides: TGTGCCAGCAGCCAAGATCCAGGAACCTCCTACAATGAGCAGTTCTTC.

The chain links TRBV4-1 to TRBJ2-7, with TRBD2 matching over 11 bases. The CDR3 length is 14 residues. V was pared by 3 bases and J by 7 bases, with 5 bases of the junction left unmatched. Germline assignment: CDR1 MGHRA and CDR2 YSYEKL. The CDR3 sequence: CASSQILAGVEQYF. CDR3 in DNA: TGCGCCAGCAGCCAGATACTAGCGGGGGTTGAGCAGTACTTC.

This chain connects TRBV4-1 to TRBJ2-1; D remains unclear. Germline CDR1 reads MGHRA; CDR2 reads YSYEKL. V was cut by 0 bases and J by 4 bases, with 13 bases left in between. This CDR3 is built from 16 residues. This CDR3 reads CASSQDRLAGYNEQFF. In DNA form, the CDR3 reads TGCGCCAGCAGCCAAGATCGGCTGGCAGGATACAATGAGCAGTTCTTC.

The V and J genes are TRBV9 and TRBJ1-3; D might be TRBD1 (6 bases). The germline V gene has CDR1 SGDLS and CDR2 YYNGEE. The CDR3 is 16 amino acids. V lost 0 bases and J 0 bases, leaving 10 bases between the germline ends. The CDR3 is CASSVGGAFSGNTIYF. DNA of the CDR3: TGTGCCAGCAGCGTAGGGGGGGCTTTCTCTGGAAACACCATATATTTT.

This clone was seen only once. The gene calls are TRBV14 and TRBJ2-3; TRBD1 matches at 9 bases. V shed 4 bases, J shed 4 bases, and the junction held 3 bases outside the gene matches. Germline assignment: CDR1 SGHDN and CDR2 FVKESK. There are 14 residues in the CDR3. CDR3 DNA sequence: TGTGCCAGCAGCCTCAGGACAGGGGCAGATACGCAGTATTTT. Protein product: CASSLRTGADTQYF. The variable domain in full, with the rest retrieved from reference TRBV14 and TRBJ2-3, is EAGVTQFPSHSVIEKGQTVTLRCDPISGHDNLYWYRRVMGKEIKFLLHFVKESKQDESGMPNNRFLAERTGGTYSTLKVQPAELEDSGVYFCASSLRTGADTQYFGPGTRLTVL.

This chain uses TRBV28 with TRBJ2-6; unclear D gene. Per the germline V gene, CDR1 is MDHEN and CDR2 is SYDVKM. The V end was cut by 4 bases, the J end by 4 bases, with 11 bases between. The CDR3 covers 15 residues. This CDR3 reads CASSSWVPGANVLTF. The CDR3 bases are TGTGCCAGCAGTTCCTGGGTGCCCGGGGCCAACGTCCTGACTTTC.

The chain links TRBV10-2 to TRBJ1-5; 9 nucleotides align to TRBD1. Germline trimming cut 9 bases from V and 0 bases from J; bases unmatched to any gene: 3. Germline lookup yields CDR1 WSHSY and CDR2 SAAADI. The CDR3 has 14 residues. The CDR3 protein is CASTGGGSNQPQHF. The CDR3 nucleotides are TGCGCCAGTACAGGGGGCGGTAGCAATCAGCCCCAGCATTTT.

The CDR3, as DNA: TGTGCCAGCCGGGACAGGGGGCGTCATGAGCAGTTCTTC. It codes for CASRDRGRHEQFF. The chain uses TRBV28 and TRBJ2-1, with 12 positions matching TRBD1. V shed 8 bases, J shed 8 bases, and the junction held 4 bases outside the gene matches. This CDR3 is 13 amino acids long. Germline V gene data show CDR1 as MDHEN and CDR2 as SYDVKM.

This chain connects TRBV4-2 to TRBJ1-2; 8 nucleotides agree with TRBD1. CDR1 is LGHNA, CDR2 YNFKEQ, per germline. The CDR3 extends over 15 amino acids. V shed 1 base, J shed 7 bases, and the junction held 8 bases outside the gene matches. The CDR3 sequence: CASSQVTTGEGGYTF. The CDR3 nucleotides are TGTGCCAGCAGCCAAGTCACGACAGGGGAAGGTGGCTACACCTTC.

The V call is TRBV7-9, the J call TRBJ1-2; D is perhaps TRBD1 (6 bases). V was cut by 0 bases and J by 5 bases, with 16 bases left in between. The V gene's germline CDR1 is SEHNR and CDR2 FQNEAQ (reference sequence). This CDR3 is 16 amino acids long. The DNA of the CDR3 is TGTGCCAGCAGCTTAGCCGGGGCAGGGGTAGGGTATGGCTACACCTTC. Translated: CASSLAGAGVGYGYTF.